Each of the 32 T cell receptor beta chains below was sequenced from the same sample in a study of cytomegalovirus exposure and HLA in healthy donors. The study ran its PCR with 60 Vbeta and 13 Jbeta primers. TCRdb keeps only in-frame clones here, not all; method: immunoSEQ multiplex PCR. The sample has fewer than 85,000 clones; around 68% are singletons. The sequenced sample consisted of PBMCs. The receptors come from a man aged 40-49 years in good health and CMV-seropositive.

The sample holds a few counts of this clone. The V call is TRBV28, the J call TRBJ2-6, with D possibly matching TRBD1 (6 bases). The CDR3 runs to 16 residues. CDR1 and CDR2 (germline): MDHEN, SYDVKM. Trimming took off 6 bases at V and 4 bases at J, with 16 bases between the two ends. The CDR3 is CASRGTGPSGANVLTF. Written as DNA, the CDR3 is TGTGCCAGCAGGGGCACAGGGCCCTCAGGGGCCAACGTCCTGACTTTC.

The rearrangement joins TRBV4-1 to TRBJ2-5; D call uncertain. The better agreement between TRBJ2-7 and the DNA end casts doubt on the J call. The CDR3 has 15 residues. Germline V gene sequence: CDR1 MGHRA, CDR2 YSYEKL. The CDR3 loop reads CASSQVARSSYEQYF. DNA of the CDR3: TGCGCCAGCAGCCAAGTGGCTCGGAGCTCCTACGAGCAGTACTTC.

The V gene is TRBV6-5, the J gene TRBJ2-7; tentative D call: TRBD2 (5 bases). There are 12 residues in the CDR3. The V gene lost 4 bases and the J gene lost 4 bases, with 8 bases spanning the gap. CDR1 and CDR2 from the germline V gene are MNHEY and SVGAGI. This CDR3 reads CASSSSGYEQYF. The CDR3 DNA follows: TGTGCCAGCAGTTCGTCGGGGTACGAGCAGTACTTC.

The rearrangement joins TRBV10-2 to TRBJ1-1; D might be TRBD1 (5 bases). Per the germline V gene, CDR1 is WSHSY and CDR2 is SAAADI. V gave up 4 bases and J gave up 7 bases, with 13 bases separating them. This CDR3 contains 13 residues. The CDR3 here is CASSGFRGNEAFF. CDR3 in DNA: TGCGCCAGCAGTGGTTTTAGGGGCAATGAAGCTTTCTTT.

Turning to this clone: This sample includes further DNA sequences coding for the same CDR3. The chain recombines TRBV6-1 with TRBJ2-5, with D perhaps matching TRBD1 (6 bases). The V end lost 8 bases, the J end lost 1 base, and 8 bases lay between the germline ends. The CDR3 extends over 12 amino acids. Germline CDR1 reads MNHNS; CDR2 reads SASEGT. The CDR3 DNA sequence: TGTGCCAGCTCGGACAGCCAAGAGACCCAGTACTTC. It specifies CASSDSQETQYF.

This chain links TRBV5-4 with TRBJ1-1; no reliable D call. The CDR3 extends over 15 amino acids. In germline, CDR1 is SGHNT, CDR2 YYREEE (reference sequence). V dropped 4 bases and J dropped 1 base, with 14 bases sitting between them. The CDR3 DNA reads as TGTGCCAGCAGCCGGGTCATAGGTGAGAACACTGAAGCTTTCTTT. Protein sequence: CASSRVIGENTEAFF.

This clone was observed a single time. The chain combines TRBV27 with TRBJ2-3, with D possibly TRBD2 on 6 matching bases. The CDR3 is made up of 13 amino acids. Germline loops: CDR1 MNHEY, CDR2 SMNVEV (reference sequence). Trimming pared 6 bases from V and 4 bases from J, leaving 11 bases between. CDR3: CASSGSMSDTQYF. CDR3 DNA: TGTGCCAGCAGCGGGAGCATGTCAGATACGCAGTATTTT.

J is TRBJ1-6 and V is TRBV27; no clear D. V was cut by 0 bases and J by 5 bases, with 11 bases left in between. Germline CDR1 MNHEY, CDR2 SMNVEV (reference sequence). The CDR3 totals 16 residues. CDR3 nucleotides: TGTGCCAGCAGTTTATCCCCAGATATCAATAATTCACCCCTCCACTTT. Its protein product is CASSLSPDINNSPLHF.

This clone has at least ten counts. This rearrangement joins TRBV19 to TRBJ1-1; D possibly corresponds to TRBD1 (6 bases). Germline-derived CDR1 and CDR2 are LNHDA and SQIVND (reference sequence). This CDR3 is built from 14 residues. Deletions cut 2 bases from V and 3 bases from J, with 10 bases between. The CDR3 sequence: CASSIHTGYTEAFF. The CDR3 nucleotides read TGTGCCAGTAGTATACATACAGGGTACACTGAAGCTTTCTTT.

The rearrangement joins TRBV10-2 to TRBJ1-1; 8 bases align to TRBD1. J lost 5 bases, V lost 10 bases, and 9 bases had no gene match. The CDR3 spans 13 residues. Looked up from germline, CDR1 is WSHSY and CDR2 is SAAADI. Written as DNA, the CDR3 is TGCGCCACTAGACAGGGGATTGGGACTGAAGCTTTCTTT. Translating gives CATRQGIGTEAFF.

The V and J genes are TRBV29-1 and TRBJ1-2; D possibly corresponds to TRBD1 (5 bases). Per germline, CDR1 SQVTM and CDR2 ANQGSEA. The CDR3 length is 13 residues. V was shortened by 7 bases and J by 2 bases, with 14 bases between the two germline ends. The CDR3 reads CSAGTDLNYGYTF. Here the CDR3 DNA reads TGCAGCGCGGGGACTGATTTAAACTATGGCTACACCTTC. Supplemented by reference TRBV29-1 and TRBJ1-2, the full variable domain reads SAVISQKPSRDICQRGTSLTIQCQVDSQVTMMFWYRQQPGQSLTLIATANQGSEATYESGFVIDKFPISRPNLTFSTLTVSNMSPEDSSIYLCSAGTDLNYGYTFGSGTRLTVV.

The genes are TRBV6-1 and TRBJ2-7; no firm D call. The CDR3 sequence is 13 residues long. Per germline, CDR1 MNHNS and CDR2 SASEGT. The V and J ends lost 4 bases and 2 bases respectively, with 9 bases between them. The CDR3, as DNA: TGTGCCAGCAGTGTTAGCCCTACCTACGAGCAGTACTTC. It encodes CASSVSPTYEQYF.

This clone was seen a handful of times. The chain employs TRBV14 and TRBJ2-1; TRBD1 might be the D (5 bases). There are 14 residues in the CDR3. From germline, CDR1 is SGHDN and CDR2 FVKESK. Between the trimmed V and J ends, which lost 4 bases and 4 bases, there was a span of 11 bases. CDR3 loop: CASSPLGPYNEQFF. DNA for the CDR3: TGTGCCAGCAGCCCCTTGGGGCCTTACAATGAGCAGTTCTTC.

This clone was seen at least ten times. CDR3 residues: CASSLVAGSYEQYF. The CDR3 nucleotides read TGCGCCAGCAGCTTGGTTGCAGGCTCCTACGAGCAGTACTTC. This chain uses TRBV5-1 with TRBJ2-7; D is unclear. The germline gives CDR1 SGHRS, CDR2 YFSETQ. CDR3 length: 14 residues. V dropped 0 bases and J dropped 0 bases, with 7 bases sitting between them.

This clone was counted between two and nine times. The V and J genes are TRBV6-6 and TRBJ2-2; D is possibly TRBD2 (5 bases). Germline CDR1 is MNHNY and CDR2 is SVGAGI (reference sequence). The length of the CDR3 is 13 residues. V gave up 9 bases and J gave up 4 bases, with 12 bases separating them. The CDR3 region is CASDPGGTGELFF. As DNA, the CDR3 is TGTGCCAGTGACCCCGGAGGCACCGGGGAGCTGTTTTTT.

The chain is built from TRBV21-1 and TRBJ2-7; TRBD2 was called by the table and not checked on the DNA. TRBV21-1 has pseudogene status. The CDR3 has 14 residues. This CDR3 reads CASSKVQTGYEQYF. CDR3 DNA: TGTGCCAGCAGCAAAGTGCAGACTGGCTACGAGCAGTACTTC.

The rearrangement joins TRBV11-3 to TRBJ2-1; 8 bases are shared with TRBD2. The germline CDR1 and CDR2 sequences are SGHNT and YENEEA. The CDR3 contains 16 residues. With 1 base clipped from V and 1 base from J, the junction kept 3 bases outside the gene matches. The chain's CDR3 is CASSLGGGRSYNEQFF. The CDR3 DNA is TGTGCCAGCAGCTTAGGTGGCGGGAGGTCCTACAATGAGCAGTTCTTC.

V and J are TRBV6-1 and TRBJ1-3; TRBD1 might be the D (6 bases). V was cut by 6 bases and J by 4 bases, with 13 bases left in between. In germline, CDR1 is MNHNS, CDR2 SASEGT. There are 14 residues in the CDR3. The CDR3 loop reads CASRTTGQGNTIYF. The CDR3 nucleotides are TGTGCCAGCAGAACAACAGGGCAAGGAAACACCATATATTTT.

This chain connects TRBV5-4 to TRBJ2-1; 13 bases are shared with TRBD2. Germline loops: CDR1 SGHNT, CDR2 YYREEE (reference sequence). The CDR3 length is 16 residues. Trimming took 4 bases from V and 4 from J; bases not matched to a gene: 5. CDR3 region: CASSPGTSGVYNEQFF. The CDR3 DNA reads TGTGCCAGCAGCCCTGGGACTAGCGGGGTGTACAATGAGCAGTTCTTC. The full variable domain, completed using reference TRBV5-4 and TRBJ2-1, is ETGVTQSPTHLIKTRGQQVTLRCSSQSGHNTVSWYQQALGQGPQFIFQYYREEENGRGNFPPRFSGLQFPNYSSELNVNALELDDSALYLCASSPGTSGVYNEQFFGPGTRLTVL.

J is TRBJ2-7 and V is TRBV18; 7 bases fit TRBD1. V shed 5 bases, J shed 4 bases, and the junction held 2 bases outside the gene matches. Germline CDR1 and CDR2: KGHSH and LQKENI. The length of the CDR3 is 12 residues. The CDR3 DNA reads as TGTGCCAGCTCATCGACAGGGTACGAGCAGTACTTC. Residues: CASSSTGYEQYF.

This chain links TRBV4-3 with TRBJ2-7; perhaps TRBD1 as D (5 bases). The V gene's germline CDR1 is LGHNA and CDR2 YSLEER. The CDR3 totals 15 residues. V lost 1 base and J 2 bases, leaving 12 bases between the germline ends. The CDR3 spells CASSQVVTGPYEQYF. CDR3 nucleotides: TGCGCCAGCAGCCAAGTGGTAACAGGACCCTACGAGCAGTACTTC.

The J gene is TRBJ1-4, the V gene TRBV9; 11 bases map to TRBD1. Germline-derived CDR1 and CDR2 are SGDLS and YYNGEE. V dropped 6 bases and J dropped 8; count of bases not matched to a gene: 6. The CDR3 runs 14 residues. The CDR3 nucleotides are TGTGCCAGCACCCGGGGACAGGGGGGAGAAAAACTGTTTTTT. It is translated as CASTRGQGGEKLFF.

This CDR3 reads CAISESRGRDVTEAFF. The CDR3 DNA reads as TGTGCCATCAGTGAGTCAAGGGGGCGGGATGTCACTGAAGCTTTCTTT. The J gene is TRBJ1-1, the V gene TRBV10-3; 7 bases match TRBD1. The CDR3 runs 16 residues. The germline gives CDR1 ENHRY, CDR2 SYGVKD. The junction had 8 bases not matched to a gene; V was cut back by 0 bases and J by 4 bases.

This clone is a singleton in its sample. V is TRBV30 and J is TRBJ2-2; possible D gene TRBD1, 5 bases. Trimming left V 4 bases short and J 0 bases short, with 12 bases between. CDR3 size: 15 residues. The germline gives CDR1 GTSNPN, CDR2 SVGIG (reference sequence). CDR3 loop: CAWISQGSNTGELFF. The DNA of the CDR3 is TGTGCCTGGATCAGTCAGGGCTCGAACACCGGGGAGCTGTTTTTT. The entire variable domain, with the rest obtained from reference TRBV30 and TRBJ2-2, is as follows: SQTIHQWPATLVQPVGSPLSLECTVEGTSNPNLYWYRQAAGRGLQLLFYSVGIGQISSEVPQNLSASRPQDRQFILSSKKLLLSDSGFYLCAWISQGSNTGELFFGEGSRLTVL.

The chain recombines TRBV19 with TRBJ1-1; D possibly corresponds to TRBD1 (5 bases). CDR3 length: 14 residues. Trimming left V 5 bases short and J 3 bases short, with 13 bases between. Germline-derived CDR1 and CDR2 are LNHDA and SQIVND (reference sequence). In nucleotides, the CDR3 is TGTGCCAGTAGTTCCCAGGGTGGTGACACTGAAGCTTTCTTT. Translation gives CASSSQGGDTEAFF.

DNA for the CDR3: TGTGCCACCAGCAGAGATGTGAGCTTATATCAGCCCCAGCATTTT. It codes for CATSRDVSLYQPQHF. The chain uses TRBV15 and TRBJ1-5; D remains ambiguous. This CDR3 spans 15 amino acids. The V gene lost 0 bases and the J gene lost 5 bases, with 11 bases spanning the gap. Germline V gene sequence: CDR1 LNHNV, CDR2 YYDKDF (reference sequence).

CDR3 sequence (DNA): TGTGCCAGCACACGACTCGACGGGTCGGACACTGAAGCTTTCTTT. Residues: CASTRLDGSDTEAFF. The chain links TRBV2 to TRBJ1-1; D uncertain. This CDR3 comprises 15 residues. V lost 7 bases and J 3 bases, leaving 18 bases between the germline ends. Germline CDR1 and CDR2: SNHLY and FYNNEI. Complete variable domain (other parts from reference TRBV2 and TRBJ1-1): EPEVTQTPSHQVTQMGQEVILRCVPISNHLYFYWYRQILGQKVEFLVSFYNNEISEKSEIFDDQFSVERPDGSNFTLKIRSTKLEDSAMYFCASTRLDGSDTEAFFGQGTRLTVV.

J is TRBJ2-2 and V is TRBV9; the D gene is possibly TRBD2 (6 bases). V was trimmed by 7 bases and J by 6 bases, leaving 10 bases between them. The CDR3 is 12 residues long. From germline, CDR1 is SGDLS and CDR2 YYNGEE. The CDR3 protein is CASAGSAGELFF. The CDR3, as DNA: TGTGCCAGCGCGGGATCGGCCGGGGAGCTGTTTTTT.

The chain is built from TRBV19 and TRBJ1-5; 7 nucleotides match TRBD1. V lost 6 bases, J lost 1 base, and 6 bases stayed unmatched. Germline-derived CDR1 and CDR2 are LNHDA and SQIVND (reference sequence). The CDR3 is 15 amino acids. The CDR3 loop reads CASRYRQGSNQPQHF. CDR3 nucleotides: TGTGCCAGTAGATATAGACAGGGCAGCAATCAGCCCCAGCATTTT.

CDR3 loop: CASSFRGTGTDEAFF. Here the CDR3 DNA reads TGTGCCAGCAGTTTTAGGGGCACAGGTACTGATGAAGCTTTCTTT. The V and J genes are TRBV28 and TRBJ1-1, with D tentatively TRBD1 (5 bases). V was trimmed by 3 bases and J by 7 bases, leaving 18 bases between them. Germline V gene data show CDR1 as MDHEN and CDR2 as SYDVKM. The CDR3 extends over 15 amino acids.

The chain is built from TRBV2 and TRBJ2-7; 10 nucleotides agree with TRBD1. V lost 6 bases to trimming and J lost 3 bases; unmatched junction nucleotides: 5. The CDR3 runs to 14 residues. Germline V gives CDR1 SNHLY, CDR2 FYNNEI. CDR3 residues: CASRDRGEGYEQYF. The DNA for the CDR3 is TGTGCCAGCAGGGACAGGGGGGAGGGCTACGAGCAGTACTTC. The whole variable domain, remainder taken from reference TRBV2 and TRBJ2-7, is EPEVTQTPSHQVTQMGQEVILRCVPISNHLYFYWYRQILGQKVEFLVSFYNNEISEKSEIFDDQFSVERPDGSNFTLKIRSTKLEDSAMYFCASRDRGEGYEQYFGPGTRLTVT.

This clone was detected once. The chain links TRBV5-8 to TRBJ1-1; 8 bases agree with TRBD1. CDR3 size: 16 residues. Germline trimming cut 7 bases from V and 5 bases from J; bases unmatched to any gene: 16. CDR1 and CDR2 (germline): SGHTS, YDEGEE. Written as DNA, the CDR3 is TGTGCCAGCCGCATGACAGGGGCCACGGCCGGTACTGAAGCTTTCTTT. As protein: CASRMTGATAGTEAFF.